This T cell receptor (beta chain) is drawn from a study of graft-versus-host responses after intestinal transplantation listed by TCRdb under 2021. For the study in its entirety: The transplants that recipients got were multivisceral, liver-intestinal, or isolated intestinal. Anti-thymocyte globulin induction was given to all recipients, followed by maintenance tacrolimus and steroids for 2 to 3 years. Bulk TCR-beta CDR3 sequencing was used to track graft-versus-host and host-versus-graft alloreactive T cell clones in the graft, circulation and bone marrow after intestinal transplantation. Alloreactive clones were identified by sequencing pre-transplant mixed lymphocyte reaction products and comparing these products with unstimulated pre-transplant donor and recipient T cells. The cohort enrolled under 25 intestinal transplant recipients including one retransplant, and 3 patients lacking pretransplant specimens were excluded. Donor T cell macrochimerism was defined as a peak of at least 4% donor T cells among recipient peripheral blood mononuclear cells. Instead of going to the commercial service, samples from a few later patients were sequenced in-house on an Illumina MiSeq and processed with MiXCR. The full study reports these points: Patients with donor T cell macrochimerism had high GvH to HvG T cell clonal ratios in their allografts. Peak levels of circulating GvH clones were associated with declines in HvG clones early after transplant. GvH clones turned up in recipient bone marrow, with some appearing earlier in ileal mucosa or blood, a pattern consistent with an intestinal mucosal origin. Conclusions were limited by the relatively low number and heterogeneity of intestinal transplant patients.

Concerning this clone: Its specific antigen is unknown. No base quality information exists; no much larger clone differs at one position.

Libraries were made using the immunoSEQ multiplex PCR assay. For most patients, genomic DNA was isolated using the Qiagen DNeasy Blood and Tissue Kit and was shipped frozen to Adaptive Biotechnologies for TCR sequencing. High-throughput TCR-beta CDR3 sequencing of genomic DNA from most patients was performed by Adaptive Biotechnologies. Per the authors' processing: TCR sequencing data were retrieved from Adaptive's ImmunoSEQ software for roughly 17 patients, whereas a few other patients were processed with MiXCR and VDJtools. CD4 versus CD8 sorting errors were corrected by removing sequences found in both subsets at a frequency ratio below 5:1. Because the origin of CDR3 nucleotide sequences shared between donor and recipient could not be assigned, those sequences were removed. To be classed as alloreactive, a clone needed at least 2-fold expansion over unstimulated cells and a minimum CFSE-low frequency of 0.002% (template counts) or 0.001% (read counts). Clones detected in sequenced pre-transplant spleen, lymph node, or MLR CFSE-low populations of the donor or recipient were defined as mappable. The cumulative frequency of alloreactive clones was calculated as a percentage of all sequences, weighted by copy number. In its TCRdb copy, this immuneACCESS table keeps in-frame sequences only and misses some clones. Where compared with another copy, unresolved V genes explain less than half of these, and the others have no known cause. V and J calls plus clone size are reproduced from that table; the DNA served to infer D and trimming. The sample data list some 86,000 clones, and about 90% of these were observed just once. 6% of the sample comes from the top ten.

What this sample's time point label stands for: cells obtained before transplantation from donor or recipient. CD3+CD4+ and CD3+CD8+ populations were FACS-sorted from unstimulated pre-transplant donor and recipient cells taken from spleen or lymph nodes. Source: unstimulated CD8+ T cells sorted from spleen or lymph node cells, taken before intestinal transplant. The receptor's source is a human donor who received an intestinal transplant.

The CDR3 reads as follows: CASSLSTRETEAFF. The DNA sequence is as follows: TGTGCCAGCAGCCTCAGCACTAGGGAGACTGAAGCTTTCTTT. The chain employs TRBV7-9 and TRBJ1-1; the D gene assignment is ambiguous. Relative to germline, V is 5 bases shorter and J is 5 bases shorter, with 15 bases between their ends. CDR1 and CDR2 (SEHNR, FQNEAQ) derive from the germline V gene (reference sequence). The CDR3 goes from the cysteine to the phenylalanine over 14 residues. The retained sequence is limited to the CDR3, 42 bases, with the frame set at the first base. Here the CDR3 is joined to the reference TRBV7-9 and TRBJ1-1 genes, and the full variable domain is: DTGVSQNPRHKITKRGQNVTFRCDPISEHNRLYWYRQTLGQGPEFLTYFQNEAQLEKSRLLSDRFSAERPKGSFSTLEIQRTEQGDSAMYLCASSLSTRETEAFFGQGTRLTVV.